This entry concerns a single TCR beta chain. Its antigen is currently not known. No base-level quality is on record; no much larger clone is a single base apart. Libraries were constructed by the immunoSEQ multiplex PCR assay. Under the source paper's analysis protocol: A statistical classification framework was developed to diagnose cytomegalovirus status using the catalog of TCR beta chain sequences. TCRdb holds this immuneACCESS table with in-frame rearrangements only. Some clones are missing; in checked studies, unresolved V genes explain under half, and the rest has no known cause. The DNA gave D and trimming, while V, J and clone size come from that table. For this sample the table gives about 140,000 clones, of which roughly four fifths were detected only once. Of the sample, about 1.5% falls within the top ten clones. The source of the sample is a study of cytomegalovirus exposure and HLA in healthy donors (TCRdb year 2017). Study-level background: A later analysis indicated that the 120 or so validation repertoires were generated on the platform also employed for the approximately 700 repertoires of the first cohort. The study was designed to test whether signatures of past pathogen exposure could be identified by cataloging public T cell receptors. Along with the roughly 610-subject first cohort, a separate validation cohort of approximately 110 different subjects was used. The study combined high-throughput TCR immunosequencing, statistical association of individual TCRs with disease status, and machine learning to predict cytomegalovirus infection status. Overall study outcomes, separate from this receptor: All 120 or so repertoires were used to score co-occurrence in the validation cohort in a later analysis, because that analysis had no HLA typing for the cohort. A total of about 150 TCR beta chains were listed by the study as associated with cytomegalovirus. The classifier was reported to diagnose cytomegalovirus status with high specificity and sensitivity in both the original cohort and the validation cohort. In vitro tests confirmed that three of the cytomegalovirus-associated TCR beta chains recognize cytomegalovirus antigens. Most TCR sequences were seen in very few donors, while some public TCRs were found in many individuals. Of the cluster scores, 90% to 95% were above 0 in a later analysis, which found that TCRs clustered in the first cohort also tended to co-occur in the approximately 120 validation repertoires. The authors suggested that the approach could potentially be generalized to other disease states and immunological phenotypes.

The donors belonged to the validation cohort of around 110 subjects, which was separate from the 666-subject first cohort. There are 15 amino acids in the CDR3, from cysteine to phenylalanine inclusive. Only CDR3 DNA is held: 45 bases, read in frame from base 1. The germline V gene (reference sequence) provides CDR1 LNHNV and CDR2 YYDKDF. At the junction V is shortened by 1 base and J by 3 bases, with 9 bases in between. The rearranged segments are TRBV15 and TRBJ2-2; the D gene identity is not certain. Sequencing input: PBMCs. This receptor was taken from a woman under 40 in good health and CMV-seronegative. The CDR3 region: CATSRGWADTGELFF. The DNA sequence is given as TGTGCCACCAGCAGAGGGTGGGCTGACACCGGGGAGCTGTTTTTT.